This T cell receptor beta chain was identified during a study of cytomegalovirus exposure and HLA in healthy donors. In the PCR, 60 Vbeta and 13 Jbeta primers were used. Profiling relied on immunoSEQ multiplex PCR, and the TCRdb table lists in-frame clones only, not all of them. The repertoire includes roughly 100,000 clones, 13% to 15% of them detected once, and around 0.86% sits in the top ten. The CDR3 spans 14 residues. Trimming cost V 0 bases and J 5 bases, with 10 bases left between them. The germline CDR1 and CDR2 sequences are LGHNA and YSLEER. There are a few counts of this clone. Material: PBMCs. J is TRBJ1-2 and V is TRBV4-3; D is undetermined. This clonotype was sampled from a female donor in good health and CMV-seronegative. The CDR3 coding sequence is TGCGCCAGCAGCCAAGATCGGAGCAATTATGGCTACACCTTC. Translating it yields CASSQDRSNYGYTF.